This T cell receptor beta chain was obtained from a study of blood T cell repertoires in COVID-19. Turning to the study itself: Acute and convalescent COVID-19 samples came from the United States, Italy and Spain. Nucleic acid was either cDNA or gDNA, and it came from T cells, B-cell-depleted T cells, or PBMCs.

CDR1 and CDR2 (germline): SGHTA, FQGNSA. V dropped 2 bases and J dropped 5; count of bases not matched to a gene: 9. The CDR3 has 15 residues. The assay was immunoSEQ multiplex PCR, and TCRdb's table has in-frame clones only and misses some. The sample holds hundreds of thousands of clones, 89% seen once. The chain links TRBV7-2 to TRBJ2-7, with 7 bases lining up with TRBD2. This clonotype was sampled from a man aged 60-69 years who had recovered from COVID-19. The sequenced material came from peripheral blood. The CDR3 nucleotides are TGTGCCAGCAGCTTATCGCTAGCGGCCCGGAACGAGCAGTACTTC. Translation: CASSLSLAARNEQYF.